This entry describes one T cell receptor beta chain. Its antigen target is currently unknown. Qualities for individual bases were not recorded, and no much larger clone is one base off. The data were obtained in a study of blood T cell repertoires in COVID-19 (dated by TCRdb to the early 2020s). Background for the entire study: Samples from collaborators originated in the United States, Italy and Spain and spanned both the acute and convalescent phases of COVID-19. The material from the prospective study consisted of cDNA or gDNA derived from T cells, B-cell-depleted T cells, or PBMCs. Deeply sampled blood TCRbeta repertoires from subjects exposed to, actively infected with, or recovered from COVID-19 were included in the dataset. The repertoires were released in a freely available public database intended as a resource for research on the immune response to SARS-CoV-2. The samples were drawn from the first 160 participants of the ongoing ImmuneRACE study and from more than 1,000 subjects provided by 6 global collaborators. A de-identified subject ID, COVID-19 status, age in years and sex were almost always included in the sample metadata. Where available, HLA class I and class II types were taken from metadata supplied by the sample provider and were not determined by assay-based typing. On the study overall, not on this receptor specifically: Clinical and demographic metadata were provided uncurated, with the amount varying by source and participant.

The immunoSEQ Assay, a bias-controlled multiplex PCR, was used to amplify TCRbeta CDR3 regions from genomic DNA. Under the source paper's analysis protocol: The number of nucleated cells in each sample was estimated from the amplification of reference gene primers within the assay. To quantify the absolute abundance of each unique TCRbeta CDR3 rearrangement, sequence reads were collapsed and filtered. For each sample, productive Simpson clonality was calculated as the square root of Simpson's diversity index over productive rearrangements. TCRdb re-hosts the immuneACCESS table, in-frame sequences only. Its copies lack some clones; in the studies checked, an unresolved V gene accounts for under half of them, and the cause for the rest is not known. From that table come the V and J calls and clone size; the DNA was used to work out D and trimming. Within this sample are more than 300,000 clones, with around 82% of them counted one time only. The ten top clones hold approximately 1.3% of the sample.

V drops 4 bases and J drops 5 bases, leaving 12 bases in between. From the germline V gene, CDR1 is SGHRS and CDR2 is YFSETQ. The CDR3, cysteine through phenylalanine, is 13 amino acids long. Of all the DNA, just the CDR3 is kept, 39 bases in frame from base 1. Each collaborating institution followed its own protocols to collect whole blood in K2EDTA tubes. For TCRbeta analysis, collaborators shipped samples in one of three forms: frozen whole blood, isolated PBMCs, or DNA extracted from either of those sample types. Sequencing was carried out using peripheral blood. The rearranged chain carries TRBV5-1 and TRBJ2-5; the D gene is possibly TRBD1, with 6 bases matching. This receptor was obtained from a woman in her forties or fifties with acute or convalescent COVID-19. For the CDR3, the sequence is CASSVQGTETQYF. The DNA sequence is as follows: TGCGCCAGCAGCGTACAGGGTACGGAGACCCAGTACTTC.